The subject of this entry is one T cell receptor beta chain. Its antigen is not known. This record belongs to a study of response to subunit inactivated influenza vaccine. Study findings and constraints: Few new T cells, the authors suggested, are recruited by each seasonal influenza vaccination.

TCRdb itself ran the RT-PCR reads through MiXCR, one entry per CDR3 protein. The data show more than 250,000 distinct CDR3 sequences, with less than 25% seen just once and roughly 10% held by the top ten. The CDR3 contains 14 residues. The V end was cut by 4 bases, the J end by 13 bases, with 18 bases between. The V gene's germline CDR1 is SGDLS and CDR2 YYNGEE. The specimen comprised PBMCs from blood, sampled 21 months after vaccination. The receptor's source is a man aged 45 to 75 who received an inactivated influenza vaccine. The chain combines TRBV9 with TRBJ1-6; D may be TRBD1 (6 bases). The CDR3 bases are TGTGCCAGCAGCCCCGACGGGGGCTTTGTGCCCCTCCACTTT. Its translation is CASSPDGGFVPLHF.